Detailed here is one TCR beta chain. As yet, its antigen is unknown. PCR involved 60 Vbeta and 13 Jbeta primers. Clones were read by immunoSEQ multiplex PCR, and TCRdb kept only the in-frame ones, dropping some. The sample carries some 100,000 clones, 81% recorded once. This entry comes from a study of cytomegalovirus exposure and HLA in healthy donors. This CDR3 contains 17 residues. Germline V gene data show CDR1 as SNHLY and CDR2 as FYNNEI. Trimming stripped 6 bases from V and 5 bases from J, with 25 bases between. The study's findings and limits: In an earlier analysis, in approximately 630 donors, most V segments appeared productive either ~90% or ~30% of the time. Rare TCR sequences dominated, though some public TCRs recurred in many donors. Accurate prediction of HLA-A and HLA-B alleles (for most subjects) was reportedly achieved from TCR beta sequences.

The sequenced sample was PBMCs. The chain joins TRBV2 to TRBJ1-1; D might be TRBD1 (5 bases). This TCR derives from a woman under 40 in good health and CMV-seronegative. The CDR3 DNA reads TGTGCCAGCAGCATCGACAGACTTTCAAGAGGTACGACTGAAGCTTTCTTT. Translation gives CASSIDRLSRGTTEAFF.